The 6 T cell receptor beta chains reported below all come from one sample, sequenced in a study of T cells in Graves' hyperthyroidism and ophthalmopathy. Researchers amplified the TCR beta CDR3 regions from RNA transcripts. The HTBI primer set served for first-round RT-PCR of the TCR CDR3. TCRdb re-analysed the multiplex PCR reads in MiXCR, keeping a single row per CDR3 protein. The sample has more than 500,000 distinct CDR3 sequences; about 46% are singletons. Sequencing was done on a sample of peripheral blood or thyroid tissue (not recorded which). The source is an adult woman with Graves' disease, either hyperthyroidism or ophthalmopathy (not recorded which).

The gene calls are TRBV10-3 and TRBJ1-2; D is uncertain. V lost 2 bases to trimming and J lost 8 bases, with 6 bases between them. CDR3 size: 11 residues. Germline-derived CDR1 and CDR2 are ENHRY and SYGVKD. CDR3 protein: CAISEPRGYTF. The CDR3 DNA sequence: TGTGCCATCAGTGAGCCTCGGGGCTACACCTTC.

This clonotype showed up just a few times. V and J are TRBV25-1 and TRBJ1-2, with 9 bases identical to TRBD1. CDR3 length: 15 residues. CDR1 is MGHDK, CDR2 SYGVNS, per germline. Trimming at V came to 3 bases and at J to 6 bases, leaving 8 bases not matched to a gene. CDR3 sequence (DNA): TGTGCCAGCAGTGATGTTGGGACAGGGCTAGATGGCTACACCTTC. Translating gives CASSDVGTGLDGYTF.

V is TRBV7-3 and J is TRBJ2-5; the D is unclear. V lost 2 bases, J lost 2 bases, and 12 bases lay in between. Germline CDR1 SGHTA, CDR2 FQGTGA. The CDR3 loop spans 15 amino acids. The CDR3 DNA is TGTGCCAGCAGCTTAGGCCTGAATCTTCAAGAGACCCAGTACTTC. It yields the protein CASSLGLNLQETQYF.

The chain employs TRBV7-9 and TRBJ1-1; 8 bases align to TRBD1. V lost 3 bases, J lost 7 bases, and 7 bases stayed unmatched. CDR3 length equals 14 residues. Germline CDR1 reads SEHNR; CDR2 reads FQNEAQ (reference sequence). CDR3 in amino acids: CASSFQGAANEAFF. The DNA of the CDR3 is TGTGCCAGCAGCTTCCAGGGGGCTGCTAATGAAGCTTTCTTT.

Notes on this clonotype: Possible read error: a much larger clone is one base away. V and J are TRBV7-9 and TRBJ1-2; tentative D call: TRBD1 (5 bases). The CDR3 sequence is 16 residues long. V lost 5 bases and J 2 bases, leaving 18 bases between the germline ends. The germline gives CDR1 SEHNR, CDR2 FQNEAQ (reference sequence). The CDR3 spells CASSLHPGRGNYGYTF. The CDR3 DNA is TGTGCCAGCAGCCTTCATCCGGGACGGGGCAACTATGGCTACACCTTC.

This clonotype has more than one count but fewer than ten. The chain is built from TRBV30 and TRBJ2-7; 8 nucleotides match TRBD1. Germline V lookup: CDR1 GTSNPN, CDR2 SVGIG (reference sequence). Trimming took 7 bases from V and 3 from J; bases not matched to a gene: 8. The CDR3 loop spans 13 amino acids. In DNA, the CDR3 is TGTGCCTATCACCGGGACAGGAACTACGAGCAGTACTTC. Encoded protein: CAYHRDRNYEQYF.